The 12 T cell receptor beta chains below come from one sample, sequenced in a study of T cell repertoires in cytomegalovirus infection. Their specific antigens are unknown. MiXCR, run by TCRdb on the reads, gives a single entry per CDR3 protein. The sample comprises about 890,000 distinct CDR3 sequences, approximately 31% of which are singletons, and roughly 12% rests with the top ten. The starting material was cultured CD8+ T cells from PBMCs, obtained from culture after CMV antigen stimulation. The receptors here all came from a human donor in good health (CMV status not recorded). Some clones in this sample may be carry-over from other donors' samples.

The chain uses TRBV29-1 and TRBJ1-2; D gene unclear. The germline gives CDR1 SQVTM, CDR2 ANQGSEA. The CDR3 is 10 amino acids. V lost 4 bases, J lost 9 bases, and 9 bases lay in between. The CDR3 DNA reads as TGCAGCGTTGGAGACACGAGCTACACCTTC. Its protein product is CSVGDTSYTF.

This chain links TRBV3-1 with TRBJ2-5; 7 nucleotides match TRBD2. Germline CDR1 LGHDT, CDR2 YNNKEL (reference sequence). The CDR3 contains 15 residues. V lost 1 base, J lost 2 bases, and 4 bases stayed unmatched. CDR3 region: CASSQAIAGQETQYF. The CDR3 bases are TGTGCCAGCAGCCAAGCGATAGCGGGTCAAGAGACCCAGTACTTC.

This clonotype was recorded at least ten times. The V gene is TRBV4-2, the J gene TRBJ1-2; D not resolved. V gave up 1 base and J gave up 1 base, with 13 bases separating them. The CDR3 contains 16 residues. Germline values: CDR1 LGHNA, CDR2 YNFKEQ. CDR3 in amino acids: CASSQVWLAINYGYTF. DNA of the CDR3: TGTGCCAGCAGCCAAGTTTGGCTGGCGATTAACTATGGCTACACCTTC.

This clonotype was seen only once. The V and J genes are TRBV27 and TRBJ2-7; 9 nucleotides line up with TRBD2. The CDR3 totals 15 residues. V gave up 0 bases and J gave up 2 bases; unmatched junction bases: 2. From germline, CDR1 is MNHEY and CDR2 SMNVEV (reference sequence). CDR3 sequence: CASSLSSGGPYEQYV. The CDR3 nucleotides read TGTGCCAGCAGTTTATCGAGCGGGGGGCCCTACGAGCAGTACGTC.

The chain links TRBV2 to TRBJ1-2; 8 nucleotides match TRBD1. From germline, CDR1 is SNHLY and CDR2 FYNNEI. V gave up 3 bases and J gave up 7 bases; unmatched junction bases: 10. CDR3 length: 15 amino acids. CDR3 in amino acids: CASSDVRTGLRGYTF. For the CDR3, the DNA is TGTGCCAGCAGTGATGTCCGGACAGGGTTGCGTGGCTACACCTTC. The variable domain in full, with the rest retrieved from reference TRBV2 and TRBJ1-2, is EPEVTQTPSHQVTQMGQEVILRCVPISNHLYFYWYRQILGQKVEFLVSFYNNEISEKSEIFDDQFSVERPDGSNFTLKIRSTKLEDSAMYFCASSDVRTGLRGYTFGSGTRLTVV.

V usage is TRBV11-2 and J usage is TRBJ2-1; 7 positions match TRBD1. After removal of 5 bases from V and 8 bases from J, the junction contained 12 bases not matched to a gene. The length of the CDR3 is 15 residues. Germline V lookup: CDR1 SGHAT, CDR2 FQNNGV. The CDR3 sequence: CASSRTGASTDEQFF. DNA for the CDR3: TGTGCCAGCAGCCGTACAGGGGCATCCACCGATGAGCAGTTCTTC.

The table lists this clonotype with a few counts. The junction does not match germline at one end; this may be a read error. The chain couples TRBV7-6 to TRBJ2-5, with no clear D. CDR3 size: 14 residues. Germline V lookup: CDR1 SGHVS, CDR2 FNYEAQ. The CDR3 is CASSFGPTQETQYF. In DNA, the CDR3 is TGTGCTAGCAGCTTCGGGCCGACCCAAGAGACCCAGTACTTC.

The chain links TRBV5-6 to TRBJ1-2, with TRBD1 as a possible D gene (6 bases). The germline gives CDR1 SGHDT, CDR2 YYEEEE. V lost 6 bases, J lost 6 bases, and 12 bases lay in between. The CDR3 runs to 12 residues. The CDR3 is CASNLQGNGYTF. The CDR3 nucleotides read TGTGCCAGCAACCTACAGGGAAATGGCTACACCTTC.

CDR3 sequence reads: CASSSLTATNYGYTF. In DNA, the CDR3 is TGTGCCAGCAGCTCCCTGACAGCGACTAACTATGGCTACACCTTC. The V and J genes are TRBV5-6 and TRBJ1-2, with a tentative D call TRBD1 (5 bases). Germline V gene lookup returns CDR1 SGHDT and CDR2 YYEEEE. Trimming took off 3 bases at V and 0 bases at J, with 12 bases between the two ends. The CDR3 length is 15 residues.

This chain joins TRBV5-4 and TRBJ2-7, with D possibly being TRBD2 (5 bases). The length of the CDR3 is 15 residues. CDR1 is SGHNT and CDR2 is YYREEE in the germline V gene (reference sequence). V lost 1 base and J lost 0, with 11 bases in between. CDR3 protein: CASSLPGLSSYEQYF. CDR3 sequence (DNA): TGTGCCAGCAGCTTGCCGGGGTTAAGCTCCTACGAGCAGTACTTC.

This clonotype has ten or more counts. The chain joins TRBV6-1 to TRBJ1-2; 9 bases fit TRBD1. V gave up 4 bases and J gave up 3 bases; unmatched junction bases: 6. CDR1 and CDR2 (germline): MNHNS, SASEGT. The CDR3 is 15 amino acids. In DNA form, the CDR3 reads TGTGCCAGCAGTGTGAAGGACAGGGGTGACTATGGCTACACCTTC. Its protein is CASSVKDRGDYGYTF.

This clonotype turned up a few times. The rearrangement uses TRBV27 and TRBJ1-4; TRBD1 agrees at 7 bases. The CDR3 is made up of 14 amino acids. After removal of 6 bases from V and 7 bases from J, the junction contained 8 bases not matched to a gene. Germline loops: CDR1 MNHEY, CDR2 SMNVEV (reference sequence). CDR3 sequence: CASSLVGTAEKLFF. The CDR3 DNA reads TGTGCCAGCAGCTTGGTCGGGACAGCTGAAAAACTGTTTTTT.